The 22 T cell receptor beta chains presented below share a single source sample, sequenced in a study of beta chain features in type 1 diabetes. Of the isolated RNA, all was reverse transcribed, and so the sequenced material was expressed TCRB transcripts. The protocol was immunoSEQ multiplex PCR, while the TCRdb copy is restricted to in-frame clones and leaves out a portion. This table holds about 900,000 clones, around a sixth found once. The specimen was naive CD4+ T cells from blood. The source is a young woman in good health.

In this sample, this clone turned up a few times. The rearrangement uses TRBV10-3 and TRBJ1-5, with D unresolved. Germline V CDR1 and CDR2: ENHRY, SYGVKD. The germline V and J ends were trimmed by 0 bases and 3 bases, with 12 bases remaining between them. This CDR3 is built from 16 residues. CDR3 protein: CAISESYLRNNQPQHF. CDR3 bases: TGTGCCATCAGTGAGTCGTACCTAAGAAACAATCAGCCCCAGCATTTT.

This clone showed up just a few times. This chain uses TRBV10-3 with TRBJ2-1; 11 bases agree with TRBD2. The CDR3 has 15 residues. In germline, CDR1 is ENHRY, CDR2 SYGVKD. J lost 4 bases, V lost 7 bases, and 6 bases had no gene match. The CDR3 DNA reads as TGTGCCATCAACCCCGGGACTAGCGGATACAATGAGCAGTTCTTC. This codes for CAINPGTSGYNEQFF.

The chain employs TRBV27 and TRBJ2-2; D not resolved. Per germline, CDR1 MNHEY and CDR2 SMNVEV (reference sequence). CDR3 length equals 12 residues. The V end was cut by 4 bases, the J end by 7 bases, with 7 bases between. CDR3 region: CASSSRLGELFF. In DNA form, the CDR3 reads TGTGCCAGCAGTTCAAGGCTCGGGGAGCTGTTTTTT.

Remarks on this clone: At one end, the junction sequence differs from germline, possibly due to a read error. Other DNA sequences of this sample code for an identical CDR3. V and J are TRBV7-2 and TRBJ2-7, with TRBD2 matching 8 bases. Germline CDR1 SGHTA, CDR2 FQGNSA. CDR3 length: 14 residues. Written as DNA, the CDR3 is TGCGCCAGCAGCCCCAGACTAGCGAGCTACGAGCAGTACTTC. This sequence encodes CASSPRLASYEQYF.

The chain links TRBV9 to TRBJ2-7; D unclear. Germline CDR1 and CDR2: SGDLS and YYNGEE. The CDR3 has 17 residues. V was clipped by 0 bases and J by 2 bases, with 18 bases between them. CDR3 region: CASSVGADLADPYEQYF. The CDR3 nucleotides are TGTGCCAGCAGCGTAGGCGCCGACCTTGCGGACCCCTACGAGCAGTACTTC.

This clone was found a few times. This chain uses TRBV25-1 with TRBJ1-4; D gene ambiguous. V was shortened by 6 bases and J by 10 bases, with 21 bases between the two germline ends. The CDR3 is made up of 15 amino acids. The germline V gene has CDR1 MGHDK and CDR2 SYGVNS. The chain's CDR3 is CASREGSAGLRKLFF. The DNA for the CDR3 is TGTGCCAGCAGGGAAGGGTCAGCGGGCCTTCGAAAACTGTTTTTT.

J is TRBJ2-1 and V is TRBV11-2; 7 positions match TRBD2. Germline CDR1 reads SGHAT; CDR2 reads FQNNGV. The CDR3 length is 16 residues. J gave up 9 bases and V 5 bases, and 16 bases lay outside the gene matches. The CDR3 region is CASSPRAGARAGEQFF. CDR3 coding DNA: TGTGCCAGCAGCCCCCGGGCGGGAGCACGAGCCGGTGAGCAGTTCTTC.

The CDR3 nucleotides are TGTGCCAGCGGAGGGGACACAGATACGCAGTATTTT. It codes for CASGGDTDTQYF. The chain uses TRBV7-9 and TRBJ2-3, with a possible D match to TRBD2 (6 bases). The CDR3 contains 12 residues. Trimming stripped 8 bases from V and 2 bases from J, with 8 bases between. Germline CDR1 reads SEHNR; CDR2 reads FQNEAQ (reference sequence).

The V call is TRBV4-2, the J call TRBJ2-7; D possibly corresponds to TRBD2 (5 bases). Matching the DNA end better, TRBJ2-1 makes the J call doubtful. The V gene's germline CDR1 is LGHNA and CDR2 YNFKEQ. This CDR3 spans 12 amino acids. In DNA form, the CDR3 reads TGTGCCAGCAGCCGAGGGTTCAATGAGCAGTTCTTC. Encoded protein: CASSRGFNEQFF.

This clone came up a few times. J is TRBJ1-5 and V is TRBV2, with TRBD1 as a possible D gene (5 bases). Germline lookup yields CDR1 SNHLY and CDR2 FYNNEI. The CDR3 runs 14 residues. The V end lost 3 bases, the J end lost 4 bases, and 10 bases lay between the germline ends. Here the CDR3 DNA reads TGTGCCAGCAGTGACGGTGGGGGAAATCAGCCCCAGCATTTT. It codes for CASSDGGGNQPQHF.

This clone was found a few times. As DNA, the CDR3 is TGTGCCAGCTTCCCTAGGGGGGGCTACTCTGGGGCCAACGTCCTGACTTTC. Its translation is CASFPRGGYSGANVLTF. The genes are TRBV5-4 and TRBJ2-6, with D possibly TRBD2 on 7 matching bases. The germline CDR1 and CDR2 sequences are SGHNT and YYREEE (reference sequence). The CDR3 covers 17 residues. The V end was cut by 7 bases, the J end by 0 bases, with 17 bases between.

The chain recombines TRBV27 with TRBJ1-2, with 11 bases that match TRBD1. CDR1 and CDR2 from the germline V gene are MNHEY and SMNVEV (reference sequence). The CDR3 covers 16 residues. Trimming cost V 3 bases and J 4 bases; bases outside gene matches: 7. The CDR3 is CASSFWRDRGSYGYTF. Written as DNA, the CDR3 is TGTGCCAGCAGTTTTTGGCGGGACAGGGGGTCCTATGGCTACACCTTC.

The V and J genes are TRBV9 and TRBJ2-3; 8 nucleotides line up with TRBD1. Germline loops: CDR1 SGDLS, CDR2 YYNGEE. The CDR3 covers 15 residues. V shed 3 bases, J shed 4 bases, and the junction held 7 bases outside the gene matches. CDR3 coding DNA: TGTGCCAGCAGCGCGACAGGGGATCGGCCAGATACGCAGTATTTT. Translation: CASSATGDRPDTQYF. The full variable domain, completed using reference TRBV9 and TRBJ2-3, is DSGVTQTPKHLITATGQRVTLRCSPRSGDLSVYWYQQSLDQGLQFLIQYYNGEERAKGNILERFSAQQFPDLHSELNLSSLELGDSALYFCASSATGDRPDTQYFGPGTRLTVL.

This clone showed up just a few times. The chain uses TRBV7-9 and TRBJ2-1; 11 nucleotides agree with TRBD1. There are 14 residues in the CDR3. Per the germline V gene, CDR1 is SEHNR and CDR2 is FQNEAQ (reference sequence). V was pared by 4 bases and J by 7 bases, with 3 bases of the junction left unmatched. CDR3 loop: CASSSGQGDNEQFF. The CDR3 DNA reads as TGTGCCAGCAGCTCGGGACAGGGGGATAATGAGCAGTTCTTC.

The V call is TRBV5-1, the J call TRBJ2-1; D uncertain. V was shortened by 4 bases and J by 5 bases, with 13 bases between the two germline ends. The CDR3 covers 14 residues. Germline CDR1 SGHRS, CDR2 YFSETQ. The CDR3 protein is CASSPRIRNNEQFF. The CDR3 DNA sequence: TGCGCCAGCAGCCCAAGGATTCGTAACAATGAGCAGTTCTTC.

V gene TRBV7-9 combines with J gene TRBJ2-3; TRBD1 aligns across 7 bases. The CDR3 is 16 residues long. J lost 1 base, V lost 1 base, and 5 bases had no gene match. Germline values: CDR1 SEHNR, CDR2 FQNEAQ (reference sequence). For the CDR3, the DNA is TGTGCCAGCAGCTTAGAGGGGGCCCCGGGCACAGATACGCAGTATTTT. Its protein is CASSLEGAPGTDTQYF.

This clone turned up a few times. J is TRBJ1-5 and V is TRBV6-5, with unresolved D. The V end lost 2 bases, the J end lost 2 bases, and 10 bases lay between the germline ends. The V gene's germline CDR1 is MNHEY and CDR2 SVGAGI. The CDR3 spans 15 residues. The CDR3 protein is CASSYDGGGNQPQHF. For the CDR3, the DNA is TGTGCCAGCAGTTACGACGGTGGGGGCAATCAGCCCCAGCATTTT.

This chain joins TRBV6-5 and TRBJ1-4, with 7 bases that match TRBD1. CDR3 length: 13 amino acids. Germline values: CDR1 MNHEY, CDR2 SVGAGI. The V segment lost 2 bases and the J segment 6 bases; nucleotides outside the gene matches: 0. CDR3 nucleotides: TGTGCCAGCAGTTACGGACAGGATGAAAAACTGTTTTTT. It is translated as CASSYGQDEKLFF.

The J gene is TRBJ2-5, the V gene TRBV7-9; the match to TRBD2 covers 10 bases. The CDR3 has 14 residues. The J segment lost 5 bases and the V segment lost 5 bases, leaving 5 bases of the junction unmatched. Germline CDR1 is SEHNR and CDR2 is FQNEAQ (reference sequence). The chain's CDR3 is CASSTGTSAETQYF. Written as DNA, the CDR3 is TGTGCCAGCAGCACCGGGACTAGCGCCGAGACCCAGTACTTC. The full variable domain, its missing parts supplied by reference TRBV7-9 and TRBJ2-5, is DTGVSQNPRHKITKRGQNVTFRCDPISEHNRLYWYRQTLGQGPEFLTYFQNEAQLEKSRLLSDRFSAERPKGSFSTLEIQRTEQGDSAMYLCASSTGTSAETQYFGPGTRLLVL.

The V gene is TRBV29-1, the J gene TRBJ2-7; TRBD1 matches 9 bases. The V and J ends lost 3 bases and 7 bases, in that order; junction bases with no gene match: 10. Germline V gene lookup returns CDR1 SQVTM and CDR2 ANQGSEA. The CDR3 has 14 amino acids. CDR3 sequence reads: CSVEGDRETREQYF. CDR3 in DNA: TGCAGCGTTGAGGGGGACAGGGAGACAAGGGAGCAGTACTTC.

This clone was detected only a few times. V gene TRBV7-3 combines with J gene TRBJ2-2; D is uncertain. This CDR3 comprises 13 residues. The V end lost 5 bases, the J end lost 2 bases, and 6 bases lay between the germline ends. Germline V gene data show CDR1 as SGHTA and CDR2 as FQGTGA. The CDR3 region has the DNA TGTGCCAGCAGCCCCGGAAACACCGGGGAGCTGTTTTTT. Amino acids: CASSPGNTGELFF.

The V call is TRBV7-2, the J call TRBJ2-3, with 11 bases fitting TRBD2. Looked up from germline, CDR1 is SGHTA and CDR2 is FQGNSA. The CDR3 is 18 residues long. V lost 1 base, J lost 6 bases, and 12 bases stayed unmatched. The CDR3 region has the DNA TGTGCCAGCAGCTTAGTGCTAGCGGGAGGCTTGGGGTCGGATACGCAGTATTTT. Amino acids: CASSLVLAGGLGSDTQYF.